The present entry profiles one TCR beta chain with its context. Its antigen is still unknown. Generated by immunoSEQ multiplex PCR, the TCRdb table keeps only in-frame clones and is missing some. The repertoire consists of around 70,000 clones, with about 93% occurring once and the leading ten covering about 2.1%. Germline V gene lookup returns CDR1 GTSNPN and CDR2 SVGIG (reference sequence). The CDR3 is made up of 15 amino acids. Trimming cost V 0 bases and J 8 bases; bases outside gene matches: 9. The source of the sample is a study of cytomegalovirus exposure and HLA in healthy donors. Study-level points and caveats: Most TCR sequences were rare, but some public TCRs occurred in many donors. CMV antigen specificity was confirmed in vitro for a few CMV-associated chains.

Among the approximately 110 subjects of the validation cohort, separate from the roughly 670-subject first cohort, were the donors. The material sequenced was PBMCs. The V and J genes are TRBV30 and TRBJ1-4, with TRBD1 matching 7 bases. The receptor was isolated from a woman under 30 in good health and CMV-seropositive. The CDR3 reads CAWSVQGGSEEKLFF. The CDR3 coding sequence is TGTGCCTGGAGTGTACAAGGGGGCTCGGAGGAAAAACTGTTTTTT.